The text below deals with one T cell receptor (beta chain). The antigen remains unidentified. As for time point: persistent/refractory GD, antithyroid drugs over 5 years with positive TRAb. Construction of the TCR library relied on RNA isolated from PBMCs. Trimming shortened V by 3 bases and J by 0 bases, and 15 bases separated the two germline ends. The germline gives CDR1 SEHNR, CDR2 FQNEAQ (reference sequence). The CDR3 sequence is 16 residues long. For TCR beta, libraries came from iRepertoire HTBI primers and Arm-PCR of CDR3 regions. TCRdb itself ran the multiplex PCR reads through MiXCR, one entry per CDR3 protein. The sample includes over 650,000 distinct CDR3 sequences, about 32% seen only once; the top ten take roughly 40%. This entry comes from a study of regulatory T cells in long-lasting Graves disease. Points from the study as a whole: Persistent Graves' patients showed less TCR diversity than newly diagnosed patients showed. Persistent patients shared more public clonotypes (under 3,000) than newly diagnosed patients (around 1,000). Persistent disease preferred TRBV28, TRBJ1-2 and TRBJ2-5; new disease, TRBV20-1 and TRBJ2-1. A reduction in accuracy may have resulted from the small sample size.

This clonotype was obtained from a female donor with Graves disease. The chain combines TRBV7-9 with TRBJ2-7; D tentatively reads TRBD1 or TRBD2 (5 bases each). Source: peripheral blood mononuclear cells (PBMCs), taken when the disease was refractory, from a patient treated with antithyroid drugs. The CDR3 spells CASSFPEGRNSYEQYF. The DNA for the CDR3 is TGTGCCAGCAGCTTCCCCGAGGGGCGGAACTCCTACGAGCAGTACTTC.